The present T cell receptor (beta chain) was sequenced within a study of T-cell reconstitution after alpha-beta-depleted transplantation in children (TCRdb year 2016). Regarding the study in general: Using TCR repertoire profiling, the study followed T-cell immune reconstitution in a quantitative way in children after TCRalphabeta/CD19-depleted allogeneic hematopoietic cell transplantation.

This clonotype has a count of ten or more. Its binding antigen is unknown. Base qualities are not provided; no much larger clone lies one nucleotide away. The V end loses 5 bases and the J end loses 7 bases, and a stretch of 23 bases separates them. The CDR3 holds 16 amino acids from the cysteine to the phenylalanine. Of all the DNA, just the CDR3 is kept, 48 bases in frame from base 1. CDR1 and CDR2 were assigned from the germline V gene as MDHEN and SYDVKM. The library was prepared using PCR. Instrument used: Illumina HiSeq 2500. Molecular barcoding was employed in the preparation of TCR libraries, with unique molecular identifiers being used to normalize TCRbeta repertoire quantification. TCRdb applied fastp at Q25 and MiXCR to the public reads, then kept only in-frame beta chains. CDR3 protein duplicates are merged, each entry listing the most common genes and DNA. This sample lists some 240,000 distinct CDR3 sequences; over 9.5% were detected once. The top ten constitute around 5.1% of the sample.

The V gene is TRBV28 and the J gene is TRBJ1-2; the D segment could be TRBD1, given 5 matching bases. The sequence was collected from a human donor who donated a stem cell graft to a child with SCID. The source was PBMCs from the stem cell graft donor, collected from the stem cell graft. The CDR3 in this case is CASSRGRGGSGTGYTF. The DNA sequence is TGTGCCAGCAGTCGGGGAAGGGGAGGTAGTGGCACTGGCTACACCTTC.